These 21 T cell receptor beta chains came from one sample sequenced in a study of shared clonotypes between healthy human individuals (dated by TCRdb to the early 2020s). The library came from the immunoSEQ multiplex PCR assay. The source is immuneACCESS, and TCRdb retained only in-frame sequences with V and J called. Part of the clones is not carried over; for the studies checked, unresolved V genes explain less than half of this, and the remainder is unexplained. This sample lists 650,000 to 700,000 clones; less than 95% were detected once. The ten top clones hold 34% of the sample. The sample was memory CD8+ T cells from PBMCs. Reading the label with the study, this specimen's cell subset or site is: CD45RO+ cells pooled with CCR7-negative TemRA cells. The origin of the receptors is a man between 18 and 35 years old in good health. Some clones in this sample may be carry-over from other donors' samples.

The chain couples TRBV27 to TRBJ2-7; D uncertain. The CDR3 has 17 amino acids. V was trimmed by 6 bases and J by 2 bases, leaving 23 bases between them. Germline V CDR1 and CDR2: MNHEY, SMNVEV (reference sequence). DNA of the CDR3: TGTGCCAGCAGCTACCTTTACCGTGAAGGAGAAGCCTACGAGCAGTACTTC. Its translation: CASSYLYREGEAYEQYF.

The chain links TRBV1 to TRBJ2-3; TRBD2 was called by the table and not checked on the DNA. TRBV1 is tagged as a pseudogene. This CDR3 has 15 residues. CDR3 sequence: CTSTHDVPRSDTQYF. The DNA for the CDR3 is TGCACCAGCACCCACGACGTTCCTAGGTCTGATACGCAGTATTTT.

This CDR3 reads CASSFPSPGHPNTGELFF. The CDR3 DNA follows: TGTGCCAGCAGTTTTCCCTCCCCGGGACACCCGAACACCGGGGAGCTGTTTTTT. This chain joins TRBV28 and TRBJ2-2, with D perhaps matching TRBD1 (6 bases). There are 18 residues in the CDR3. In germline, CDR1 is MDHEN, CDR2 SYDVKM. Between the trimmed V and J ends, which lost 3 bases and 0 bases, there was a span of 17 bases.

The chain carries TRBV27 and TRBJ2-1, with no clear D. Germline loops: CDR1 MNHEY, CDR2 SMNVEV (reference sequence). V was trimmed by 3 bases and J by 8 bases, leaving 14 bases between them. There are 14 residues in the CDR3. CDR3 residues: CASSFLLSSDEQFF. CDR3 nucleotides: TGTGCCAGCAGTTTCTTGCTAAGTTCCGATGAGCAGTTCTTC.

V is TRBV7-8 and J is TRBJ1-5; D is undetermined. This CDR3 spans 19 amino acids. Germline CDR1 is SGHVS and CDR2 is FQNEAQ. V dropped 2 bases and J dropped 2 bases, with 22 bases sitting between them. The CDR3 reads CASSLRAVGLHRGNQPQHF. For the CDR3, the DNA is TGTGCCAGCAGCTTACGGGCCGTCGGTCTGCATCGAGGCAATCAGCCCCAGCATTTT.

The J gene is TRBJ2-5, the V gene TRBV4-1, with D uncertain. The J call may be faulty, since TRBJ2-7 better matches the DNA end. Germline V gives CDR1 MGHRA, CDR2 YSYEKL. CDR3 size: 14 residues. CDR3 residues: CASSLDPVAYEQYF. The CDR3 DNA is TGCGCCAGCAGCCTCGACCCGGTGGCCTACGAGCAGTACTTC.

Concerning this clone: This sample also contains other DNA sequences that code for the same CDR3. The chain employs TRBV5-5 and TRBJ1-1; no firm D call. The germline V and J ends were trimmed by 0 bases and 4 bases, with 4 bases remaining between them. The CDR3 is 12 residues long. Germline loops: CDR1 SGHKS, CDR2 YYEKEE (reference sequence). This CDR3 is CASSLGATEAFF. For the CDR3, the DNA is TGTGCCAGCAGCTTGGGAGCCACTGAAGCTTTCTTT. The variable domain in full, with the rest retrieved from reference TRBV5-5 and TRBJ1-1, is DAGVTQSPTHLIKTRGQQVTLRCSPISGHKSVSWYQQVLGQGPQFIFQYYEKEERGRGNFPDRFSARQFPNYSSELNVNALLLGDSALYLCASSLGATEAFFGQGTRLTVV.

The chain links TRBV5-5 to TRBJ2-7, with 9 bases identical to TRBD1. The CDR3 loop spans 15 amino acids. CDR1 is SGHKS and CDR2 is YYEKEE in the germline V gene (reference sequence). V was pared by 4 bases and J by 3 bases, with 8 bases of the junction left unmatched. CDR3 nucleotides: TGTGCCAGCAGCACAAGGCCGGGACAGGGCTACGAGCAGTACTTC. It yields the protein CASSTRPGQGYEQYF.

J is TRBJ2-7 and V is TRBV7-8; 7 nucleotides line up with TRBD1. Germline V gene sequence: CDR1 SGHVS, CDR2 FQNEAQ. The V segment lost 4 bases and the J segment 2 bases; nucleotides outside the gene matches: 5. The CDR3 runs to 14 residues. The CDR3 coding sequence is TGTGCCAGCAGCTCCTACAGGGGCGCCTACGAGCAGTACTTC. Protein: CASSSYRGAYEQYF. Combining the CDR3 with reference TRBV7-8 and TRBJ2-7 gives the whole variable domain GAGVSQSPRYKVAKRGQDVALRCDPISGHVSLFWYQQALGQGPEFLTYFQNEAQLDKSGLPSDRFFAERPEGSVSTLKIQRTQQEDSAVYLCASSSYRGAYEQYFGPGTRLTVT.

The rearrangement uses TRBV27 and TRBJ2-4; D perhaps matches TRBD2 (6 bases). The CDR3 totals 18 residues. The ends were cut back, 4 bases at V and 3 bases at J, with 22 bases in the middle. Germline CDR1 and CDR2: MNHEY and SMNVEV (reference sequence). This CDR3 is CASSSSSFSGWVKNIQYF. The DNA of the CDR3 is TGTGCCAGCAGTTCATCGTCTTTTAGCGGCTGGGTCAAAAACATTCAGTACTTC.

As concerns this clone: Additional DNA sequences in this sample encode the identical CDR3. The rearrangement links TRBV7-2 to TRBJ2-7; the match to TRBD2 covers 12 bases. Unmatched junction bases numbered 3, after V lost 3 bases and J lost 3 bases. Germline V gene data show CDR1 as SGHTA and CDR2 as FQGNSA. This CDR3 has 15 amino acids. The CDR3 is CASSLGLAGFYEQYF. As DNA, the CDR3 is TGTGCCAGCAGCTTGGGACTAGCGGGTTTCTACGAGCAGTACTTC.

The CDR3 is CASSPDPGNTGELFF. In nucleotides, the CDR3 is TGTGCCAGCAGCCCAGACCCAGGGAACACCGGGGAGCTGTTTTTT. The chain carries TRBV7-9 and TRBJ2-2; D gene ambiguous. The germline V and J ends were trimmed by 5 bases and 1 base, with 11 bases remaining between them. Germline CDR1 SEHNR, CDR2 FQNEAQ (reference sequence). CDR3 length: 15 residues.

This clone appeared once. J is TRBJ1-3 and V is TRBV6-5, with D perhaps TRBD1 (6 bases). V lost 5 bases to trimming and J lost 4 bases, with 12 bases between them. This CDR3 has 14 amino acids. CDR1 is MNHEY, CDR2 SVGAGI, per germline. CDR3 sequence reads: CASSDRLSGNTIYF. The CDR3 DNA reads TGTGCCAGCAGTGACAGGTTATCAGGAAACACCATATATTTT.

The chain joins TRBV7-8 to TRBJ2-4, with 7 nucleotides matching TRBD1. Germline-derived CDR1 and CDR2 are SGHVS and FQNEAQ. CDR3 size: 21 residues. The junction had 18 bases not matched to a gene; V was cut back by 1 base and J by 0 bases. Written as DNA, the CDR3 is TGTGCCAGCAGCTTAGGGTCCCCGCTCAACAGGGGTGGTTTAGCCAAAAACATTCAGTACTTC. This gives the protein CASSLGSPLNRGGLAKNIQYF.

CDR3 amino acids: CASSTLDRVRRTEAFF. The CDR3 DNA reads as TGTGCCAGCAGTACTTTGGACAGGGTGAGGCGCACTGAAGCTTTCTTT. The rearrangement uses TRBV27 and TRBJ1-1, with TRBD1 matching over 8 bases. From germline, CDR1 is MNHEY and CDR2 SMNVEV (reference sequence). The CDR3 covers 16 residues. V trimming: 5 bases; J trimming: 4 bases; junction bases outside the gene matches: 12.

The V gene is TRBV6-5, the J gene TRBJ1-1, with 11 bases matching TRBD1. CDR3 length: 15 residues. CDR1 MNHEY and CDR2 SVGAGI come from the germline V gene. J was trimmed by 11 bases and V by 0 bases; bases with no gene match: 8. In DNA form, the CDR3 reads TGTGCCAGCAGTTACTCGAATATGGACAGGGGGCTTGCTTTCTTT. As protein: CASSYSNMDRGLAFF.

The gene calls are TRBV4-3 and TRBJ1-2; D might be TRBD1 (6 bases). Germline V gene sequence: CDR1 LGHNA, CDR2 YSLEER. V was cut by 4 bases and J by 2 bases, with 17 bases left in between. This CDR3 is 16 amino acids long. The CDR3 DNA is TGCGCCAGCAGCCTACGACACCGGGGGCCCAACTATGGCTACACCTTC. Amino acid sequence: CASSLRHRGPNYGYTF.

This chain connects TRBV28 to TRBJ2-3; no reliable D call. CDR1 and CDR2 from the germline V gene are MDHEN and SYDVKM. Trimming removed 4 bases from V and 0 bases from J, with 8 bases in between. CDR3 length equals 14 residues. CDR3: CASSYFRSTDTQYF. The CDR3 region has the DNA TGTGCCAGCAGTTACTTTCGTAGCACAGATACGCAGTATTTT.

This clone has a handful of counts. The gene calls are TRBV21-1 and TRBJ1-2; TRBD1 is the table's D call and was not checked against the DNA. TRBV21-1 is assigned pseudogene status. The CDR3 is 14 amino acids. For the CDR3, the DNA is TGTGCCAGCGGCGGAGGACAGATTAACTATGGCTACACCTTC. Translation gives CASGGGQINYGYTF.

V usage is TRBV7-9 and J usage is TRBJ2-1; possibly TRBD2 for D (6 bases). Trimming pared 7 bases from V and 8 bases from J, leaving 15 bases between. Germline V lookup: CDR1 SEHNR, CDR2 FQNEAQ (reference sequence). The CDR3 contains 13 residues. The CDR3, as DNA: TGTGCCAGCACCGGGACTCTTAGCTATGAGCAGTTCTTC. Its protein is CASTGTLSYEQFF.

This chain joins TRBV7-9 and TRBJ2-7, with a possible D match to TRBD2 (7 bases). Trimming took off 5 bases at V and 2 bases at J, with 16 bases between the two ends. Germline V gene sequence: CDR1 SEHNR, CDR2 FQNEAQ (reference sequence). This CDR3 has 15 residues. This CDR3 reads CASSAPEGGTYEQYF. The CDR3 nucleotides are TGTGCCAGCAGCGCGCCGGAGGGGGGGACCTACGAGCAGTACTTC.